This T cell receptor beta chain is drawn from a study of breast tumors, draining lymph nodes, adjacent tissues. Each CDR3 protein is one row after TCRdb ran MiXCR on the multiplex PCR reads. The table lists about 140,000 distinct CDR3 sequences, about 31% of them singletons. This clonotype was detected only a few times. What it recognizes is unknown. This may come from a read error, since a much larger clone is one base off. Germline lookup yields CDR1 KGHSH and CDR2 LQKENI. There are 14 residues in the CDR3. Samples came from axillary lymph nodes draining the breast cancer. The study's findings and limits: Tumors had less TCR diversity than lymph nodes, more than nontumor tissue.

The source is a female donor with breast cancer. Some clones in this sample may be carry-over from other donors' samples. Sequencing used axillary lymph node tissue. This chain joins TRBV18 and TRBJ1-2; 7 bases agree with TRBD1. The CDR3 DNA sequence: TGTGCCGGCTCACCAACGACAGGGAAGGATGGCTACACCTTC. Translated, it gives CAGSPTTGKDGYTF.